One sample yielded the 15 T cell receptor beta chains listed below, sequenced in a study of blood T cells in healthy people across ages. With a J-beta primer mix and a sample-barcoded 5' primer, a second PCR ran roughly 6 to 11 cycles. TCRdb reprocessed the 5' RACE reads via MiXCR and lists one record per CDR3 protein. The top ten hold around 8% of the sample, which has more than 1,400,000 distinct CDR3 sequences, 35% to 45% seen once. The sequenced material came from blood. The source of these receptors is a woman in her late teens or twenties in good health.

This clonotype was seen repeatedly, ten times or more. The chain links TRBV5-6 to TRBJ2-1; possible D gene TRBD1, 6 bases. Trimming took off 4 bases at V and 7 bases at J, with 15 bases between the two ends. Germline V lookup: CDR1 SGHDT, CDR2 YYEEEE. CDR3 length: 14 amino acids. CDR3 sequence: CASSRRRTENEQFF. In nucleotides, the CDR3 is TGTGCCAGCAGCCGGAGAAGGACAGAGAATGAGCAGTTCTTC.

This clonotype occurred a few times. The chain combines TRBV4-1 with TRBJ2-1, with TRBD2 identical over 11 bases. CDR3 length: 16 amino acids. V gave up 4 bases and J gave up 5 bases; unmatched junction bases: 7. Germline V lookup: CDR1 MGHRA, CDR2 YSYEKL. This chain's CDR3 is CASSLGLAAANNEQFF. The CDR3 DNA reads TGCGCCAGCAGCCTGGGACTAGCGGCCGCTAACAATGAGCAGTTCTTC.

The chain couples TRBV15 to TRBJ1-5; maybe TRBD1 (6 bases). The germline V and J ends were trimmed by 5 bases and 2 bases, with 13 bases remaining between them. The CDR3 totals 15 residues. CDR1 and CDR2 from the germline V gene are LNHNV and YYDKDF (reference sequence). CDR3 residues: CATSPRGEGNQPQHF. The CDR3 region has the DNA TGTGCCACCAGCCCTAGGGGGGAAGGCAATCAGCCCCAGCATTTT.

This rearrangement joins TRBV5-1 to TRBJ1-1; TRBD1 matches 7 bases. After removal of 2 bases from V and 8 bases from J, the junction contained 6 bases not matched to a gene. This CDR3 is 13 amino acids long. Germline V lookup: CDR1 SGHRS, CDR2 YFSETQ. The CDR3 protein is CASSLTRDSEAFF. The DNA of the CDR3 is TGCGCCAGCAGCTTAACCCGGGACAGCGAAGCTTTCTTT.

V and J are TRBV21-1 and TRBJ2-3; whether TRBD1, the table's D call, matches the DNA was not checked. TRBV21-1 is marked as a pseudogene. The CDR3 is made up of 14 amino acids. The CDR3 DNA follows: TGTGCCAGCTGCCGAGGGGCGGGGGGAGATACGCAGTATTTT. Its protein is CASCRGAGGDTQYF.

This chain joins TRBV5-1 and TRBJ2-1; no firm D call. Deletions cut 5 bases from V and 8 bases from J, with 11 bases between. The CDR3 extends over 12 amino acids. From germline, CDR1 is SGHRS and CDR2 YFSETQ. The CDR3 DNA reads as TGCGCCAGCAGACTTTCCGACCATGAGCAGTTCTTC. Translation gives CASRLSDHEQFF.

The chain combines TRBV6-5 with TRBJ2-1; 7 bases map to TRBD2. Trimming removed 0 bases from V and 3 bases from J; junction bases left unmatched: 2. Germline CDR1 reads MNHEY; CDR2 reads SVGAGI. CDR3 size: 15 residues. The CDR3 protein is CASSYSWEGYNEQFF. The CDR3 coding sequence is TGTGCCAGCAGTTACTCGTGGGAGGGCTACAATGAGCAGTTCTTC.

V gene TRBV20-1 combines with J gene TRBJ1-2; D gene uncertain. The V gene lost 3 bases and the J gene lost 4 bases, with 15 bases spanning the gap. Germline V gene lookup returns CDR1 DFQATT and CDR2 SNEGSKA (reference sequence). There are 14 residues in the CDR3. The CDR3 sequence is CSASPRGDLYGYTF. DNA for the CDR3: TGCAGTGCTAGTCCGCGTGGAGACCTCTATGGCTACACCTTC.

This clonotype was seen a few times. The chain is built from TRBV12-3 or TRBV12-4 and TRBJ2-1, with a tentative D call TRBD2 (6 bases). Trimming cost V 2 bases and J 3 bases, with 11 bases left between them. This CDR3 has 15 residues. The CDR3 DNA reads TGTGCCAGCAGTTTAAATAGCGGTCTCTACAATGAGCAGTTCTTC. Protein sequence: CASSLNSGLYNEQFF.

V and J are TRBV12-3 or TRBV12-4 and TRBJ2-4; 8 nucleotides align to TRBD1. The CDR3 runs 12 residues. The junction had 2 bases not matched to a gene; V was cut back by 5 bases and J by 8 bases. This CDR3 reads CASSRTGYIQYF. DNA for the CDR3: TGTGCCAGCAGTCGGACAGGGTACATTCAGTACTTC.

The J gene is TRBJ1-1, the V gene TRBV27, with 8 bases lining up with TRBD1. The V segment lost 4 bases and the J segment 1 base; nucleotides outside the gene matches: 2. Germline V gene sequence: CDR1 MNHEY, CDR2 SMNVEV (reference sequence). The CDR3 is 14 amino acids. The CDR3 nucleotides read TGTGCCAGCAGTTGGACAGGGAGGAACACTGAAGCTTTCTTT. This gives the protein CASSWTGRNTEAFF.

Note on this clonotype: This may stem from a read error, because a much larger clone lies one nucleotide away. This chain joins TRBV10-3 and TRBJ1-2, with D possibly TRBD1 on 6 matching bases. Per the germline V gene, CDR1 is ENHRY and CDR2 is SYGVKD. V lost 6 bases to trimming and J lost 4 bases, with 24 bases between them. This CDR3 contains 17 residues. The CDR3 is CAIRQTPGTQDAYGYTF. DNA of the CDR3: TGTGCCATCAGGCAAACCCCCGGGACACAAGACGCCTATGGCTACACCTTC.

The chain carries TRBV20-1 and TRBJ1-2; D call uncertain. Germline CDR1 and CDR2: DFQATT and SNEGSKA (reference sequence). There are 14 residues in the CDR3. V lost 2 bases and J 4 bases, leaving 14 bases between the germline ends. The CDR3 sequence is CSARSPASVYGYTF. The CDR3 nucleotides read TGCAGTGCTAGATCCCCAGCTAGCGTCTATGGCTACACCTTC.

The table lists this clonotype with a few counts. The CDR3 bases are TGCAGTGCTAGCGGGGGCACGACGACTTTCTCCTACGAGCAGTACTTC. Encoded protein: CSASGGTTTFSYEQYF. The chain is built from TRBV20-1 and TRBJ2-7; D is perhaps TRBD1 or TRBD2 (6 bases each). Germline V gene data show CDR1 as DFQATT and CDR2 as SNEGSKA (reference sequence). Trimming shortened V by 3 bases and J by 0 bases, and 18 bases separated the two germline ends. The CDR3 extends over 16 amino acids.

The chain couples TRBV29-1 to TRBJ2-7; 9 bases align to TRBD2. Germline-derived CDR1 and CDR2 are SQVTM and ANQGSEA. This CDR3 is built from 16 residues. After removal of 2 bases from V and 0 bases from J, the junction contained 8 bases not matched to a gene. CDR3: CSVETVLAGSSYEQYF. The CDR3 bases are TGCAGCGTTGAAACAGTCCTAGCGGGAAGCTCCTACGAGCAGTACTTC.